This TCR beta chain came from a study of T cell repertoires in cytomegalovirus infection. The CDR3 is 14 residues long. The V gene's germline CDR1 is SGHVS and CDR2 FQNEAQ. Trimming removed 0 bases at V and 3 bases at J, with 9 bases between. Via MiXCR, TCRdb re-called the reads, giving one row per CDR3 protein. The data show roughly 150,000 distinct CDR3 sequences, 32% seen once. This clonotype was picked up a small number of times. Its antigen is not known. The chain carries TRBV7-8 and TRBJ2-7; tentatively, D is TRBD1 (5 bases). The sample consisted of CD8+ T cells from cultured PBMCs, taken from culture after CMV antigen stimulation. The TCR was taken from a human donor in good health (CMV status not recorded). Some clones in this sample may be carry-over from other donors' samples. The CDR3 loop is CASSLAGLGYEQYF. The CDR3 DNA is TGTGCCAGCAGCTTAGCGGGGCTCGGCTACGAGCAGTACTTC.